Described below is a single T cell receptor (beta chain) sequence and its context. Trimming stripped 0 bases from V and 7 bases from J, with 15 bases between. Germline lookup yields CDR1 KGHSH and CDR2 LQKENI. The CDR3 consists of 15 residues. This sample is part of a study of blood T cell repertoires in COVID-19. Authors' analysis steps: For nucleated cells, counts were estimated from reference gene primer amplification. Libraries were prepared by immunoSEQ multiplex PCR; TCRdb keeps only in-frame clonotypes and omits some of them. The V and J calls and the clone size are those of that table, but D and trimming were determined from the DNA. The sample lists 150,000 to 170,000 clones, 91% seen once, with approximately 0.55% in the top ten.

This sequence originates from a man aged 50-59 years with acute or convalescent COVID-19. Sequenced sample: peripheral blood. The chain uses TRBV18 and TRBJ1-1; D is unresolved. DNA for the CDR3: TGTGCCAGCTCACCACCGGGCAGGATTATAGTTGAAGCTTTCTTT. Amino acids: CASSPPGRIIVEAFF.